This TCR beta chain originates from a study of blood T cells in healthy people across ages. Across the whole study: Roughly one uniquely barcoded beta molecule per two T cells was captured.

Primed by a sample-barcoded 5' primer and a J-beta primer mix, a second PCR proceeded for 7 to 11 cycles. TCRdb analysed the 5' RACE reads with MiXCR anew, one entry per CDR3 protein. The sample shows roughly 800,000 distinct CDR3 sequences, 55% to 75% of them seen only once. Germline CDR1 reads SGHTA; CDR2 reads FQGNSA. CDR3 length equals 16 residues. V lost 2 bases to trimming and J lost 0 bases; unmatched junction nucleotides: 6. The chain has TRBV7-2 and TRBJ2-7, with 8 bases that match TRBD2. The TCR originated in a man aged 25-45 years in good health. The sample consisted of blood. The CDR3 bases are TGTGCCAGCAGCTTACCAACGGGAGGGGCCTCCTACGAGCAGTACTTC. This sequence encodes CASSLPTGGASYEQYF.